This T cell receptor (beta chain) stems from a study of PD-1 blockade in classical Hodgkin lymphoma. Brentuximab vedotin exposure varied, and every patient relapsed after autologous stem cell transplantation. Libraries were prepared by immunoSEQ multiplex PCR; TCRdb keeps only in-frame clonotypes and omits some of them. The table has some 90,000 clones, around nine tenths seen once. Trimming left V 4 bases short and J 6 bases short, with 15 bases between. Germline V gene data show CDR1 as MNHEY and CDR2 as SVGAGI. The CDR3 contains 14 residues. The material sequenced was peripheral blood mononuclear cells (PBMCs), taken before the second cycle of nivolumab. The chain carries TRBV6-5 and TRBJ1-1, with D uncertain. This sequence originates from a human donor with classical Hodgkin lymphoma. The CDR3 sequence: CASSFRRPGAEAFF. CDR3 DNA sequence: TGTGCCAGCAGTTTTCGACGCCCCGGGGCTGAAGCTTTCTTT.